This T cell receptor (beta chain) was documented in a study of T cell responses to AZD1222 COVID-19 vaccine (dated by TCRdb to 2020 to 2022). Background for the entire study: Because spike-specific TCR depth and breadth did not differ between the two schedules, AZD1222 recipients who got a second dose at roughly 4 weeks were pooled with those who got a second dose at roughly 12 weeks. Enrollment into the trials was organized by age into subgroups of 18-55, 56-69 and 70-plus years, and those subgroups contained approximately 150, 30 and 60 TCR-sequenced participants, respectively. A total of 233 trial participants underwent TCR sequencing, of whom 207 had received two doses of AZD1222 and approximately 25 had received two doses of the MenACWY control vaccine.

V is cut by 0 bases and J by 13 bases, and the space between the germline ends is 10 bases. The germline V gene (reference sequence) yields LGHDT for CDR1 and YNNKEL for CDR2. The CDR3 numbers 13 residues from cysteine through phenylalanine. Only the CDR3 DNA is retained, 39 bases long and in frame from the first base. Comment on this clone: This receptor's antigen is unknown. There are no base qualities to consult, and no much larger clone falls within one base.

According to the study, the label for this sample's time point signals: baseline before first vaccination. Vaccinee samples came from UK trials COV001 and COV002, including a single-blind randomized controlled phase 2/3 trial of AZD1222 (ChAdOx1 nCoV-19) in healthy adults. For TCRbeta chain sequencing, PBMC samples were collected from trial participants at day 0 and at day 28 after the second dose. The CDR3 regions of human TCRbeta chains were analyzed by immunosequencing. The original pipeline was this. TCRs in the repertoires were matched against a reference library of SARS-CoV-2-specific TCRs that had been generated with the MIRA antigen-specificity platform. Breadth meant the fraction of unique TCRs that were SARS-CoV-2-associated, whereas depth meant the fraction of total T cells that were SARS-CoV-2-associated. Using the MIRA data, each spike-specific TCR was mapped to the spike region that the TCR reacts to and placed in a CD4 or CD8 class. Log10-transformed breadth and depth values were compared by one-way ANOVA with Sidak's multiple comparisons tests. TCRdb re-hosts the immuneACCESS table, in-frame sequences only. Its copies lack some clones; in the studies checked, an unresolved V gene accounts for under half of them, and the cause for the rest is not known. V and J calls and clone size follow that table, whereas D and trimming were derived from the DNA. This sample lists 90,000 to 120,000 clones; approximately 90% were detected once. The top ten clones comprise over 3.5% of the sample.

General study outcomes and caveats: Participants were mostly white British, with more females than males. The authors suggested clonal diversity may have been underestimated. Epitopes outside the regions mutated in the B.1.351 and B.1.1.7 variants were reportedly recognized by nearly half of the unique spike-specific TCRs. Spike-specific TCR breadth and depth rose significantly after two AZD1222 doses compared with day 0 and with MenACWY recipients. Only six or seven AZD1222 recipients were SARS-CoV-2 seropositive at baseline, limiting conclusions about previously exposed vaccinees. Because no samples from the day 14 peak response were available, repertoires could be characterized only after the peak T cell response. The 56-69-year group was small, and its depth increase did not reach significance, likely because of low power. Vaccine-associated CD4 TCRs spanned the whole spike protein, with dominant responses in regions 160-218 and 743-854.

The sequence joins TRBV3-1 (or the pseudogene TRBV3-2) to TRBJ1-6; the D gene is possibly TRBD1, with 5 bases matching. Sequences were derived from peripheral blood, sampled on day 0 of AZD1222 vaccination. This clonotype was sampled from an adult in good health. The DNA sequence follows: TGTGCCAGCAGCCAAGATTTGGGGGGGCCCCTCCACTTT. The encoded protein is CASSQDLGGPLHF.